This T cell receptor beta chain comes out of a study of T cell responses to AZD1222 COVID-19 vaccine. At the level of the study: It was second doses at about 4 or about 12 weeks that were pooled.

General study results and limits: The reported proportion of spike-specific TCRs targeting unmutated variant regions was nearly half. The donor cohort was predominantly white British with a female majority, and clonal diversity may have been underestimated. Repertoire samples came only from after the peak T cell response.

As for this clone: Its specificity is unknown.

Sequencing was performed with immunoSEQ multiplex PCR; in TCRdb, only in-frame clones are kept and a portion is missing. The sample includes around 150,000 clones, over 85% of them seen just once. The specimen was peripheral blood, collected on day 0 of AZD1222 vaccination. The TCR comes from an adult in good health.

The CDR3 sequence: CASSGEVETQYF. CDR3 sequence (DNA): TGTGCCAGTAGTGGGGAAGTAGAGACCCAGTACTTC. The V gene is TRBV19, the J gene TRBJ2-5, with D unclear. The V and J ends lost 5 bases and 4 bases respectively, with 8 bases between them. The V gene's germline CDR1 is LNHDA and CDR2 SQIVND (reference sequence). This CDR3 region has 12 residues.